The 23 T cell receptor beta chains below all came from one sample that was sequenced in a study of shared clonotypes between healthy human individuals. Generated by immunoSEQ multiplex PCR, the TCRdb table keeps only in-frame clones and is missing some. Among a few million clones listed, 85% to 95% were seen once. Source material: naive CD4+ T cells from PBMCs. Regarding subset: CD45RA+ positively selected. The receptors stem from a man between 18 and 29 years old in good health. Some clones in this sample may be carry-over from other donors' samples.

The rearrangement joins TRBV4-3 to TRBJ1-4; D gene unclear. V lost 0 bases, J lost 4 bases, and 18 bases lay in between. The CDR3 has 18 amino acids. CDR1 and CDR2 (germline): LGHNA, YSLEER. The DNA for the CDR3 is TGCGCCAGCAGCCAAGACGCAGTGAGCTGGAAAAATAATGAAAAACTGTTTTTT. Translating gives CASSQDAVSWKNNEKLFF.

The V call is TRBV30, the J call TRBJ2-1; 7 bases agree with TRBD2. The CDR3 consists of 14 residues. The V and J ends lost 2 bases and 15 bases, in that order; junction bases with no gene match: 16. The germline gives CDR1 GTSNPN, CDR2 SVGIG (reference sequence). This CDR3 reads CAWSRGLSTPWGFF. The CDR3 DNA sequence: TGTGCCTGGAGTCGGGGACTATCAACTCCTTGGGGGTTCTTC.

The V call is TRBV28, the J call TRBJ1-2, with 8 bases that match TRBD1. Germline-derived CDR1 and CDR2 are MDHEN and SYDVKM. Trimming removed 1 base from V and 2 bases from J; junction bases left unmatched: 3. The CDR3 is made up of 15 amino acids. The CDR3, as DNA: TGTGCCAGCAGTTTATTAGGACAGGGCAACTATGGCTACACCTTC. Its protein product is CASSLLGQGNYGYTF.

The CDR3 protein is CASSAGGTEEAFF. The CDR3 coding sequence is TGTGCCAGCAGCGCCGGGGGGACCGAAGAAGCTTTCTTT. The chain combines TRBV9 with TRBJ1-1, with D tentatively TRBD1 (5 bases). This CDR3 spans 13 amino acids. Germline V gene lookup returns CDR1 SGDLS and CDR2 YYNGEE. Trimming took off 3 bases at V and 8 bases at J, with 14 bases between the two ends.

The chain combines TRBV19 with TRBJ1-2, with D perhaps matching TRBD1 (6 bases). Germline V gene data show CDR1 as LNHDA and CDR2 as SQIVND (reference sequence). The CDR3 is 16 amino acids. Trimming pared 3 bases from V and 4 bases from J, leaving 18 bases between. The CDR3 bases are TGTGCCAGTAGTATCTCTGTAGGCAGGGGTTCCTATGGCTACACCTTC. This translates into CASSISVGRGSYGYTF.

This clone was seen more than once but under ten times. V is TRBV30 and J is TRBJ2-7; tentative D call: TRBD1 (5 bases). From germline, CDR1 is GTSNPN and CDR2 SVGIG (reference sequence). This CDR3 has 13 residues. The V end was cut by 0 bases, the J end by 5 bases, with 11 bases between. The CDR3 sequence: CAWSVRAGNEQYF. CDR3 coding DNA: TGTGCCTGGAGTGTACGGGCAGGGAACGAGCAGTACTTC.

This clone occurred a few times. J is TRBJ1-1 and V is TRBV19; D is perhaps TRBD1 (6 bases). CDR3 size: 12 residues. Looked up from germline, CDR1 is LNHDA and CDR2 is SQIVND (reference sequence). Trimming took 5 bases from V and 5 from J, leaving 9 bases between them. In nucleotides, the CDR3 is TGTGCCAGTAGTTACAGGGTGACTGAAGCTTTCTTT. This codes for CASSYRVTEAFF.

This clone was found once. The rearrangement joins TRBV18 to TRBJ2-1; 7 bases are a match to TRBD2. V was clipped by 3 bases and J by 9 bases; unmatched bases: 5. The CDR3 loop spans 13 amino acids. Germline loops: CDR1 KGHSH, CDR2 LQKENI. The CDR3 DNA reads TGTGCCAGCTCACCCTCCGGACTAGTTGAGCAGTTCTTC. Translating it yields CASSPSGLVEQFF.

This sequence joins TRBV6-5 and TRBJ1-4, with a possible D match to TRBD1 (6 bases). This CDR3 has 16 amino acids. Germline V gene data show CDR1 as MNHEY and CDR2 as SVGAGI. Trimming pared 3 bases from V and 8 bases from J, leaving 19 bases between. CDR3 residues: CASSYLPAQGREKLFF. DNA for the CDR3: TGTGCCAGCAGTTATTTGCCCGCACAGGGTAGGGAAAAACTGTTTTTT.

The chain links TRBV7-3 to TRBJ2-1; D might be TRBD1 or TRBD2, each matching 5 bases. Germline V lookup: CDR1 SGHTA, CDR2 FQGTGA. The CDR3 length is 14 residues. V lost 2 bases to trimming and J lost 9 bases, with 14 bases between them. In DNA, the CDR3 is TGTGCCAGCAGCTTAGCCGGGGCCTTCGGTGAGCAGTTCTTC. Its translation: CASSLAGAFGEQFF.

The chain recombines TRBV5-6 with TRBJ1-2; 10 bases map to TRBD1. This CDR3 contains 15 residues. The V gene end was trimmed by 4 bases and the J gene end by 8 bases; junction bases not matched to a gene: 11. In germline, CDR1 is SGHDT, CDR2 YYEEEE. This CDR3 is CASSRVGDRGNGYTF. The CDR3 DNA follows: TGTGCCAGCAGCCGAGTTGGGGACAGGGGAAACGGCTACACCTTC. Combining the CDR3 with reference TRBV5-6 and TRBJ1-2 gives the whole variable domain DAGVTQSPTHLIKTRGQQVTLRCSPKSGHDTVSWYQQALGQGPQFIFQYYEEEERQRGNFPDRFSGHQFPNYSSELNVNALLLGDSALYLCASSRVGDRGNGYTFGSGTRLTVV.

V is TRBV5-1 and J is TRBJ2-1, with D maybe TRBD1 (6 bases). V was cut by 4 bases and J by 4 bases, with 15 bases left in between. This CDR3 region has 15 residues. Germline assignment: CDR1 SGHRS and CDR2 YFSETQ. The CDR3: CASSANGQTYNEQFF. CDR3 coding DNA: TGCGCCAGCAGCGCTAATGGACAGACGTACAATGAGCAGTTCTTC.

This chain uses TRBV28 with TRBJ1-5, with D uncertain. Between the trimmed V and J ends, which lost 0 bases and 7 bases, there was a span of 10 bases. This CDR3 spans 14 amino acids. Looked up from germline, CDR1 is MDHEN and CDR2 is SYDVKM. The DNA of the CDR3 is TGTGCCAGCAGTTTATGGGGCCTTGGACAGCCCCAGCATTTT. It codes for CASSLWGLGQPQHF.

This chain links TRBV18 with TRBJ1-4; D gene ambiguous. Trimming took off 3 bases at V and 0 bases at J, with 11 bases between the two ends. The CDR3 contains 16 residues. The V gene's germline CDR1 is KGHSH and CDR2 LQKENI. CDR3 nucleotides: TGTGCCAGCTCACCTCTTCCGAGCGCAACTAATGAAAAACTGTTTTTT. This encodes CASSPLPSATNEKLFF.

The chain recombines TRBV4-2 with TRBJ1-3, with 9 bases aligning to TRBD1. V was pared by 4 bases and J by 2 bases, with 9 bases of the junction left unmatched. CDR3 length: 17 residues. Germline V lookup: CDR1 LGHNA, CDR2 YNFKEQ. CDR3 sequence (DNA): TGTGCCAGCAGCCGTGATTATAGACAGGGGGCTGGAAACACCATATATTTT. This translates into CASSRDYRQGAGNTIYF.

The chain has TRBV28 and TRBJ1-5; D uncertain. The germline V gene encodes CDR1 MDHEN and CDR2 SYDVKM. The CDR3 sequence is 12 residues long. V lost 8 bases to trimming and J lost 1 base, with 6 bases between them. CDR3 sequence (DNA): TGTGCCAGCTGGGCCAGCAATCAGCCCCAGCATTTT. Protein sequence: CASWASNQPQHF.

This chain uses TRBV4-2 with TRBJ2-2; 7 bases line up with TRBD2. Germline CDR1 LGHNA, CDR2 YNFKEQ. V shed 0 bases and J 4 bases; nucleotides not matched to a gene: 8. This CDR3 is 17 amino acids long. The CDR3 loop reads CASSQDPQRGFTGELFF. CDR3 sequence (DNA): TGTGCCAGCAGCCAAGATCCCCAGCGGGGATTCACCGGGGAGCTGTTTTTT.

The CDR3 sequence is CASTDIAGRMAYEQYF. CDR3 nucleotides: TGTGCCAGCACCGATATAGCGGGGAGGATGGCCTACGAGCAGTACTTC. V gene TRBV27 combines with J gene TRBJ2-7; 8 bases align to TRBD2. The germline CDR1 and CDR2 sequences are MNHEY and SMNVEV (reference sequence). V shed 7 bases, J shed 2 bases, and the junction held 13 bases outside the gene matches. This CDR3 comprises 16 residues.

This clone was seen more than once but under ten times. V is TRBV19 and J is TRBJ1-4, with D possibly matching TRBD1 (6 bases). CDR3 length equals 11 residues. V lost 6 bases and J lost 14, with 13 bases in between. Germline CDR1 is LNHDA and CDR2 is SQIVND (reference sequence). The CDR3 protein is CASRRGGSLFF. In DNA, the CDR3 is TGTGCCAGTAGAAGGGGGGGCAGCCTGTTTTTT.

The chain combines TRBV7-7 with TRBJ2-5; no clear D. With 5 bases removed from V and 4 bases from J, the gap between germline ends came to 11 bases. Per germline, CDR1 SSHAT and CDR2 FNYEAQ (reference sequence). This CDR3 contains 13 residues. The CDR3 protein is CASSHGPGETQYF. The CDR3 region has the DNA TGTGCCAGCAGCCACGGTCCGGGAGAGACCCAGTACTTC. Drawing the rest from reference TRBV7-7 and TRBJ2-5, the complete variable domain is GAGVSQSPRYKVTKRGQDVTLRCDPISSHATLYWYQQALGQGPEFLTYFNYEAQPDKSGLPSDRFSAERPEGSISTLTIQRTEQRDSAMYRCASSHGPGETQYFGPGTRLLVL.

The rearrangement joins TRBV7-9 to TRBJ1-2; the match to TRBD1 covers 8 bases. V trimming: 5 bases; J trimming: 3 bases; junction bases outside the gene matches: 2. The CDR3 is made up of 13 amino acids. CDR1 and CDR2 (germline): SEHNR, FQNEAQ (reference sequence). Written as DNA, the CDR3 is TGTGCCAGCAGCCTGACAGGGGACTATGGCTACACCTTC. Amino acid sequence: CASSLTGDYGYTF.

The chain is built from TRBV9 and TRBJ2-2; possibly TRBD1 for D (6 bases). The CDR3 spans 15 residues. Per the germline V gene, CDR1 is SGDLS and CDR2 is YYNGEE. V was trimmed by 0 bases and J by 4 bases, leaving 10 bases between them. CDR3 sequence (DNA): TGTGCCAGCAGCGTAGAAGTGACAGGCACCGGGGAGCTGTTTTTT. The encoded protein is CASSVEVTGTGELFF.

A single count supports this clone. The CDR3 loop reads CASTPRDRVTEAFF. CDR3 DNA sequence: TGTGCCAGCACCCCTCGGGACAGGGTCACTGAAGCTTTCTTT. The J gene is TRBJ1-1, the V gene TRBV4-2; 9 bases match TRBD1. CDR1 and CDR2 (germline): LGHNA, YNFKEQ. This CDR3 region has 14 residues. V trimming: 7 bases; J trimming: 4 bases; junction bases outside the gene matches: 7.